This is a list of T cell receptor beta chains from one sample in a study of tumor-infiltrating lymphocytes in primary liver carcinoma. TCRdb re-called the multiplex PCR reads with MiXCR, one entry per CDR3 protein. Among 44,000 or so distinct CDR3 sequences, over 65% were seen once, and the ten largest hold about 29%. Sequenced material: liver tumor tissue from sampling region 5. These receptors all stem from a man aged 40-49 years with primary liver carcinoma and hepatitis B virus infection. The CDR3 runs from the conserved cysteine through the conserved F or W.

V gene	J gene	CDR3 protein
TRBV18	TRBJ2-7	CASSPRQGTYEQYF
TRBV4-2	TRBJ2-2	CASTPVISVNTGELFF
TRBV29-1	TRBJ2-1	CRGLPGQGVNEQFF
TRBV7-8	TRBJ2-7	CASSLGTGYERYF
TRBV7-9	TRBJ1-4	CANSFDLDRVGEKLFF
TRBV2	TRBJ2-2	CASSPRDTGELCF
TRBV6-1	TRBJ2-7	CASRGRTGPSGEQYF
TRBV12-3/TRBV12-4	TRBJ2-7	CANSPGTGVNEQYF
TRBV12-3/TRBV12-4	TRBJ2-3	CASGRTTSGIYTDTQYF
TRBV29-1	TRBJ2-1	CSVGGYHASATYNEQFF
TRBV13	TRBJ2-3	CASSLGSSGLDTQYF
TRBV6-5	TRBJ2-5	CAIRSRVMGTQYF
TRBV29-1	TRBJ2-5	CSVGRESSPGETQYF
TRBV20-1	TRBJ2-1	CSARASGIRYNERFF
TRBV25-1	TRBJ2-5	CASSEYYAGGGETQYF
TRBV19	TRBJ2-1	CAITMRTSNRQFF
TRBV11-1	TRBJ2-1	CASSPGLAGGVDNEQFF
TRBV12-3/TRBV12-4	TRBJ2-1	CGGSLPTLEQFF
TRBV12-3/TRBV12-4	TRBJ2-6	CASSLFSHSGANVLTF
TRBV5-4	TRBJ1-2	CASSLRGGLGGYTF
TRBV10-1	TRBJ2-7	CASSETRDAAYEQYF
TRBV4-1	TRBJ2-7	CASPRGERYF
TRBV6-2/TRBV6-3	TRBJ2-7	CASSDRVYEQYF
TRBV6-5	TRBJ2-6	CASSLWTGMKPGANVLTF
TRBV11-2	TRBJ2-1	CASSLYRLVNEQFF
TRBV20-1	TRBJ2-1	CSAAPTAHNEQFF
TRBV12-3/TRBV12-4	TRBJ2-3	CANSFPPSTGGPNTDKQYF
TRBV7-8	TRBJ2-2	CACSLVRVAYTGELFF
TRBV6-5	TRBJ1-1	CASTTTGASIEAFF
TRBV5-5	TRBJ2-2	CASSREPITGELFF
TRBV6-1	TRBJ2-5	CARSACTGVYRQETQYF
TRBV28	TRBJ2-4	CASSARSYLAKNIQYF
TRBV4-2	TRBJ2-1	CASSQDLAGSMDEQFF
TRBV20-1	TRBJ2-7	CSTTTKTGGASEQYF
TRBV14	TRBJ1-1	CASSQGVSPVTEAFF
TRBV21-1	TRBJ1-5	CASSKFFSNQPQHF
TRBV11-3	TRBJ2-3	CVGTLDLVDTQYF
TRBV11-1	TRBJ2-1	CASSLGVAREIDNEQFF
TRBV4-1	.	CTSTQGGEGSYYEQYF
TRBV9	TRBJ1-2	CASSVGIQGTSANYGYTF